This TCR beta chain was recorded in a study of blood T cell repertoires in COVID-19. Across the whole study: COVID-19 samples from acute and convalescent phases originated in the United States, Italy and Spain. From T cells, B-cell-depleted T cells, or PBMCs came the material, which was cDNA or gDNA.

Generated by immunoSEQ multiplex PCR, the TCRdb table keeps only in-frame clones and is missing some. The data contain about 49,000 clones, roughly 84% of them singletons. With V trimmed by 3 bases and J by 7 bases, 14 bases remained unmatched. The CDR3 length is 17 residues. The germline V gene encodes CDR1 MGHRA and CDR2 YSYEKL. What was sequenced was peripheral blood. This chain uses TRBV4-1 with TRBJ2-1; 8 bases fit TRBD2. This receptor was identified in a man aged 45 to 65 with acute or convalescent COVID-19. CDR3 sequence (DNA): TGCGCCAGCAGCCAGACCCCCTTGCAGCGGGAGCATAATGAGCAGTTCTTC. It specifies CASSQTPLQREHNEQFF.